The clone carrying this TCR beta chain was detected ten times or more. Its cognate antigen is unknown. The data are from a study of T-cell reconstitution after alpha-beta-depleted transplantation in children. Findings of the study overall: Reportedly, alpha-beta T cells present about two months post-transplant originated from several hundred expanded clones of graft origin. Surviving recipient T cells and thymic progenitors accounted for the high day-60 TCRbeta diversity observed in some patients. At the one-year point after transplant, T-cell counts and TCRbeta diversity were found to come mostly from T cells that had been newly produced.

During its preparation, the TCRbeta library received unique molecular identifiers. TCRdb re-derived calls from the PCR reads in MiXCR, one entry per CDR3 protein. The repertoire holds 15,000 or so distinct CDR3 sequences, with about 5% as singletons. The V segment lost 0 bases and the J segment 0 bases; nucleotides outside the gene matches: 10. The CDR3 has 18 residues. The V gene's germline CDR1 is SQVTM and CDR2 ANQGSEA. The receptor comes from a boy under 18 with acute lymphoblastic leukemia, due to receive a stem cell transplant. Sequences were derived from PBMCs, sampled before TCRalphabeta/CD19-depleted stem cell transplant. The chain employs TRBV29-1 and TRBJ2-3, with TRBD2 identical over 9 bases. The DNA for the CDR3 is TGCAGCGTTGAAGATCTTGGGGCTAGCGGGGCCAGCACAGATACGCAGTATTTT. Translated, it gives CSVEDLGASGASTDTQYF.